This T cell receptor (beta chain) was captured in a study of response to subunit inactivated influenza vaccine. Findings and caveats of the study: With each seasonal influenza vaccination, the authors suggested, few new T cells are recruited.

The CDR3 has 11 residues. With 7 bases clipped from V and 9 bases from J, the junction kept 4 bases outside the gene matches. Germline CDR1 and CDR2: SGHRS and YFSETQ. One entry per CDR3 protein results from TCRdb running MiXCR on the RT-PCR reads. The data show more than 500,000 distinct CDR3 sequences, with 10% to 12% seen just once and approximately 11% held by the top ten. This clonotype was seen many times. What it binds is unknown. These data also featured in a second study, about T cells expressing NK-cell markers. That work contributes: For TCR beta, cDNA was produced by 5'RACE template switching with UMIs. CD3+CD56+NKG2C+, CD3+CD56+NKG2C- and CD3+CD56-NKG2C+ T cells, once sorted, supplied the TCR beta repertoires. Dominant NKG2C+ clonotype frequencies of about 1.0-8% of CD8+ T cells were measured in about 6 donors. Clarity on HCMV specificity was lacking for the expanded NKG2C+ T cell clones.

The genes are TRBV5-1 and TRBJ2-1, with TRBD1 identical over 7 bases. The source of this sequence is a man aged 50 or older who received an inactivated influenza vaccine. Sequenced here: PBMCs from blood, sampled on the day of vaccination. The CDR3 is CASRQGGEQFF. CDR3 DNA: TGCGCCAGCCGACAGGGCGGTGAGCAGTTCTTC.